This note documents a single TCR beta chain sequence. Clinical histories supplied by participants themselves formed the basis of cohort assignment. Symptom resolution, clearance, or two negative PCRs marked the recovered donors of Cohort 3. Trimming pared 3 bases from V and 2 bases from J, leaving 9 bases between. Germline V gene data show CDR1 as SGHTS and CDR2 as YDEGEE. The CDR3 sequence is 15 residues long. This entry comes from a study of blood T cell repertoires in COVID-19. Turning to the study itself: The cDNA or gDNA used as material had been derived from T cells, B-cell-depleted T cells, or PBMCs.

TCRdb's table, derived via immunoSEQ multiplex PCR, lists solely in-frame clones and lacks some. Of 200,000 to 250,000 clones detected, under 85% appear once; the ten largest clones hold approximately 2%. This clonotype was obtained from a man in his fifties or sixties who had recovered from COVID-19. The rearrangement uses TRBV5-8 and TRBJ1-6, with a possible D match to TRBD1 (6 bases). Sequencing input: PBMCs or T cells enriched from blood (not recorded which). CDR3 sequence (DNA): TGTGCCAGCAGCTCTAGACAGGCCTATAATTCACCCCTCCACTTT. This encodes CASSSRQAYNSPLHF.